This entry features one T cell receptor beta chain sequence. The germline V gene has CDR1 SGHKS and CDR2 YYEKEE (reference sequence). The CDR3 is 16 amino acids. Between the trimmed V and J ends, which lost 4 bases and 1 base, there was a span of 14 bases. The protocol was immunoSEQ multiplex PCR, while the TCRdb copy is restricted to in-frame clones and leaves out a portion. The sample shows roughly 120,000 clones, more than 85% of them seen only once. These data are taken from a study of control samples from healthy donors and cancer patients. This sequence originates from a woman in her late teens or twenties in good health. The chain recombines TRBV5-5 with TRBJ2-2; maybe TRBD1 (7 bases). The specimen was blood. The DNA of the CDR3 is TGTGCCAGCAGCACCCAGGGGGGATTGAACACCGGGGAGCTGTTTTTT. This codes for CASSTQGGLNTGELFF.